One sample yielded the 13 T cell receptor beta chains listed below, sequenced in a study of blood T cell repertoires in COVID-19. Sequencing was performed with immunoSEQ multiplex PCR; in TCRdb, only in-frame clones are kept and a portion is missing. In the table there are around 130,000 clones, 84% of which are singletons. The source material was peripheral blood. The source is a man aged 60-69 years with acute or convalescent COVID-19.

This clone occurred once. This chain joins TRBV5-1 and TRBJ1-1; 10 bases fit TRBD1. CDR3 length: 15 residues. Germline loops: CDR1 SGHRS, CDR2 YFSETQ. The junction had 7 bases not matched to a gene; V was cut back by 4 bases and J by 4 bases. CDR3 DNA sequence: TGCGCCAGCAGCCCAACTGGACAGGGGGGCACTGAAGCTTTCTTT. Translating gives CASSPTGQGGTEAFF. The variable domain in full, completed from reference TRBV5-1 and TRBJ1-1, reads KAGVTQTPRYLIKTRGQQVTLSCSPISGHRSVSWYQQTPGQGLQFLFEYFSETQRNKGNFPGRFSGRQFSNSRSEMNVSTLELGDSALYLCASSPTGQGGTEAFFGQGTRLTVV.

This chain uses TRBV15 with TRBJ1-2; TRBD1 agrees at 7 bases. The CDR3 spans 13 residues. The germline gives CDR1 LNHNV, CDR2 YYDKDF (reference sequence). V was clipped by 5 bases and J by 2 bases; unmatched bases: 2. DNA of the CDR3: TGTGCCACCAGCGGGGGACAGAACTATGGCTACACCTTC. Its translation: CATSGGQNYGYTF.

The CDR3 here is CASSNSMGQYEQYF. In DNA form, the CDR3 reads TGTGCCAGTAGTAATTCAATGGGACAGTACGAGCAGTACTTC. The chain links TRBV19 to TRBJ2-7, with TRBD1 matching over 7 bases. With 4 bases clipped from V and 4 bases from J, the junction kept 7 bases outside the gene matches. This CDR3 contains 14 residues. CDR1 and CDR2 from the germline V gene are LNHDA and SQIVND (reference sequence).

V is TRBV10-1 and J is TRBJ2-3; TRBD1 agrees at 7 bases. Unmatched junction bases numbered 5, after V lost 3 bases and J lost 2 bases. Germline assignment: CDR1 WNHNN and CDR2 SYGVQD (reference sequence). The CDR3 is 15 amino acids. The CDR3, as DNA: TGCGCCAGCAGTGATTTGGGACAGACCACAGATACGCAGTATTTT. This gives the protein CASSDLGQTTDTQYF.

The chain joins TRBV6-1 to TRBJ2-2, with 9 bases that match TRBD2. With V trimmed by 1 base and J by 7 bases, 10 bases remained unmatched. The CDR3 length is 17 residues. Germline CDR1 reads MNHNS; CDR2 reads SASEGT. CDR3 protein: CASSEESPLAGIGELFF. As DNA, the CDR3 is TGTGCCAGCAGTGAAGAGTCCCCCCTAGCGGGGATCGGGGAGCTGTTTTTT.

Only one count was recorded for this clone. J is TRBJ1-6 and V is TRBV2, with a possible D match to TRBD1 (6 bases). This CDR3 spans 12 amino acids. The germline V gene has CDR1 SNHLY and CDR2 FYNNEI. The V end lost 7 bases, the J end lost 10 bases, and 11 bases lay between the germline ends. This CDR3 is CASTGDGSPLHF. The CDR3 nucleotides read TGTGCCAGCACAGGGGACGGCTCACCCCTCCACTTT.

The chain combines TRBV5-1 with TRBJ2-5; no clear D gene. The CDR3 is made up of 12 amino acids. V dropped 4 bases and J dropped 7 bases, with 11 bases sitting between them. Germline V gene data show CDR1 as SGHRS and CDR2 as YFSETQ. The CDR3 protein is CASSIETGTQYF. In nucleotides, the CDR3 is TGCGCCAGCAGCATCGAAACGGGGACCCAGTACTTC.

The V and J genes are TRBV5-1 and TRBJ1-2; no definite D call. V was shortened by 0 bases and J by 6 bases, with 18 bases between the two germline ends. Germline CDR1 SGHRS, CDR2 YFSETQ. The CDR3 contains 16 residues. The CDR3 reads CASSLAGSPAPDGYTF. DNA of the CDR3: TGCGCCAGCAGCTTGGCGGGGTCCCCAGCCCCAGATGGCTACACCTTC. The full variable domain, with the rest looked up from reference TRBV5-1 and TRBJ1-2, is KAGVTQTPRYLIKTRGQQVTLSCSPISGHRSVSWYQQTPGQGLQFLFEYFSETQRNKGNFPGRFSGRQFSNSRSEMNVSTLELGDSALYLCASSLAGSPAPDGYTFGSGTRLTVV.

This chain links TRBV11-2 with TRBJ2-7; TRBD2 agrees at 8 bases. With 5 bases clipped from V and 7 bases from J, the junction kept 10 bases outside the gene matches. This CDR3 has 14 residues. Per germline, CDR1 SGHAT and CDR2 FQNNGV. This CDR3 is CASSTRGIAGEQYF. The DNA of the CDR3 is TGTGCCAGCAGCACGAGGGGAATAGCGGGGGAGCAGTACTTC.

The DNA for the CDR3 is TGTGCCAGCAAGAATGGGGGGTCTGGAAACACCATATATTTT. Encoded protein: CASKNGGSGNTIYF. The V gene is TRBV28, the J gene TRBJ1-3; D may be TRBD1 (5 bases). Germline V gene lookup returns CDR1 MDHEN and CDR2 SYDVKM. Trimming removed 7 bases from V and 1 base from J, with 11 bases in between. The CDR3 sequence is 14 residues long.

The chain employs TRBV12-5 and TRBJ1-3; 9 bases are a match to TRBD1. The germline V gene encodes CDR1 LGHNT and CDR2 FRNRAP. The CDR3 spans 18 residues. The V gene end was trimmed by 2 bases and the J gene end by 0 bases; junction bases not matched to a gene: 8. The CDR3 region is CASGLILGTGSSGNTIYF. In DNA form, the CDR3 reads TGTGCTAGTGGTTTGATTTTAGGGACAGGGAGCTCTGGAAACACCATATATTTT. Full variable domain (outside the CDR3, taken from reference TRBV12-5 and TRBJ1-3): DARVTQTPRHKVTEMGQEVTMRCQPILGHNTVFWYRQTMMQGLELLAYFRNRAPLDDSGMPKDRFSAEMPDATLATLKIQPSEPRDSAVYFCASGLILGTGSSGNTIYFGEGSWLTVV.

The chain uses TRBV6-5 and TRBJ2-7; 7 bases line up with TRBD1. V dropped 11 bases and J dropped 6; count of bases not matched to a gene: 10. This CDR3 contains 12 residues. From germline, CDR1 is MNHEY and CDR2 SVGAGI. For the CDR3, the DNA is TGTGCCGGGGGAAGGGGGCCGGGCGAGCAGTACTTC. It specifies CAGGRGPGEQYF.

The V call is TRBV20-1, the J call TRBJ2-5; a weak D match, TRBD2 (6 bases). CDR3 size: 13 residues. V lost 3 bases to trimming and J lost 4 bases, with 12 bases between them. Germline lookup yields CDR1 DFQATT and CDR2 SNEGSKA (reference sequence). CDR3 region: CSASPGVGETQYF. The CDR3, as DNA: TGCAGTGCTAGTCCGGGGGTGGGAGAGACCCAGTACTTC.